One sample yielded the 5 T cell receptor beta chains listed below, sequenced in a study of blood T cell repertoires in COVID-19 (TCRdb year 2020). Library method: the immunoSEQ multiplex PCR assay. Entries here come from immuneACCESS through TCRdb and include only in-frame sequences with V and J called. Some clones fail to appear in such tables; in the studies checked, an unresolved V gene covers under half of the shortfall, and the cause of the remainder is unknown. Recorded for this sample are 280,000 or so clones; 89% of them occurred a single time. The top ten clones comprise about an eighth of the sample. The sequenced sample consisted of peripheral blood. These receptors were obtained from a woman aged 55-70 years with acute or convalescent COVID-19.

The V call is TRBV21-1, the J call TRBJ2-2; TRBD1, as called in the table, went unchecked against the DNA. TRBV21-1 constitutes a pseudogene. This CDR3 is built from 16 residues. CDR3 coding DNA: TGTGCCAGCAGCAAAGTATGGGACAGGGGGGCCGGGGAGCTGTTTTTT. Translating it yields CASSKVWDRGAGELFF.

The rearrangement uses TRBV4-3 and TRBJ2-1; TRBD2 aligns across 11 bases. Germline V lookup: CDR1 LGHNA, CDR2 YSLEER. Trimming removed 1 base from V and 7 bases from J; junction bases left unmatched: 3. The CDR3 runs to 15 residues. Here the CDR3 DNA reads TGCGCCAGCAGCCAAGTGGCTAGCGGGGGGAATGAGCAGTTCTTC. Residues: CASSQVASGGNEQFF.

This clone was detected once. This sequence joins TRBV27 and TRBJ1-2, with D tentatively TRBD1 (5 bases). V lost 5 bases and J lost 2, with 21 bases in between. This CDR3 is built from 17 residues. Per germline, CDR1 MNHEY and CDR2 SMNVEV (reference sequence). CDR3 protein: CASSRTPAGAYNYGYTF. The CDR3 DNA reads as TGTGCCAGCAGTCGTACCCCCGCTGGGGCGTACAACTATGGCTACACCTTC.

V and J are TRBV14 and TRBJ2-3; unclear D gene. Trimming took off 0 bases at V and 2 bases at J, with 21 bases between the two ends. This CDR3 spans 19 amino acids. Germline CDR1 is SGHDN and CDR2 is FVKESK. This CDR3 reads CASSQDSSRGVINTDTQYF. DNA for the CDR3: TGTGCCAGCAGCCAAGATTCGAGTCGAGGCGTCATAAACACAGATACGCAGTATTTT.

The rearrangement links TRBV18 to TRBJ1-2, with a weak D call TRBD1 (5 bases). V lost 2 bases, J lost 4 bases, and 14 bases lay in between. The V gene's germline CDR1 is KGHSH and CDR2 LQKENI. This CDR3 has 15 amino acids. CDR3 in DNA: TGTGCCAGCTCACCAGAGCGGGACGGAGTCTATGGCTACACCTTC. It translates to CASSPERDGVYGYTF.